The source of this T cell receptor beta chain is a study of blood T cell repertoires in COVID-19. Study-wide background: Collection of acute and convalescent COVID-19 samples took place in the United States, Italy and Spain. From T cells, B-cell-depleted T cells, or PBMCs came the material, which was cDNA or gDNA.

As handled by the study authors: Using reference gene primer amplification, nucleated cell counts were estimated. Sequencing was performed with immunoSEQ multiplex PCR; in TCRdb, only in-frame clones are kept and a portion is missing. V, J and clone size derive from that table, while D and trimming were established from the DNA sequence. The sample records roughly 260,000 clones, 88% being singletons. The CDR3 covers 16 residues. V lost 1 base and J lost 4; bases outside the gene matches: 2. Germline assignment: CDR1 LNHDA and CDR2 SQIVND (reference sequence). This clonotype was obtained from a woman aged 35 to 49 who had recovered from COVID-19. Material: peripheral blood. The rearrangement joins TRBV19 to TRBJ2-2; 11 bases agree with TRBD2. The DNA for the CDR3 is TGTGCCAGTAGTATAGTTGGGACTAGCGGCACCGGGGAGCTGTTTTTT. Protein sequence: CASSIVGTSGTGELFF.